This entry concerns a single TCR beta chain. This clonotype has a count of ten or more. There is no known antigen for this receptor. No clone much larger than this one lies a single base away; base qualities are absent. The method behind the library was PCR. The data were produced on a NextSeq 500. Bulk TCR libraries were made following a previously described method, with the TCR primers given in Table S5. Total RNA was purified with the Qiagen AllPrep DNA/RNA kit. Reads from multiple sequencing runs of the same library were pooled before analysis. In the source study's methods: Only reads with exact TCR constant sequence were kept, trimmed to 150 nt, and grouped by their 12-nt molecular barcodes. Reads inside each barcode group were sub-clustered using a 15% Levenshtein threshold, and a quality-weighted consensus sequence was constructed for each RNA molecule. Non-functional sequences were excluded, and lower-count sequences lying one edit away from another sequence were also excluded. Barcode sub-clusters with fewer than 20% of the maximum read count were removed, based on fitting two negative binomial distributions. In TCRdb, the public reads were trimmed at Q25 with fastp and aligned with MiXCR, with productive beta chains retained. CDR3 protein duplicates are merged, each entry listing the most common genes and DNA. TCRdb, not the original authors, processed these V and J calls. The sample yields approximately 97,000 distinct CDR3 sequences; under 40% were counted once. The top ten constitute 9.5% to 10% of the sample.

Libraries of naive CD8 T cells were built from about 19,000 to 1,100,000 sorted cells, with 10%, 30% or 50% of the purified RNA used. Naive CD8 T cells, defined as CD8+CD4-CCR7+CD45RA+, were FACS-sorted into RLT Plus buffer on a BD FACSAria II. Detection sensitivity was tested by spiking Jurkat RNA equal to some 10 TCR copies' worth into samples containing 20,000-1,000,000 naive CD8 T cells. Enrichment of CD8 T cells was performed with RosetteSep CD8+ T Cell Enrichment Cocktail and Ficoll-Paque, after which ACK red cell lysis was carried out. This sample was taken from a study of molecular identifiers for immune sequencing clone quantification (dated by TCRdb to between 2017 and 2018). About the full investigation: For a replicate experiment, the RNA from either about 20,000 or 100,000 naive CD8 T cells was divided into five aliquots, and four of those aliquots went on to sequencing. This methods study benchmarked molecular-identifier clustering-based TCR repertoire sequencing (MIDCIRS) and TCR RNA copy counting, using CD8 T cells to do so.

CDR3 length: 15 amino acids, cysteine to phenylalanine. Of the read, only the CDR3 DNA is kept; its 45 bases are in frame from base 1. The junction carries 17 bases between V and J, which are trimmed by 5 bases and 5 bases respectively. Based on the germline V gene (reference sequence), the CDR1 and CDR2 sequences are SEHNR and FQNEAQ. What the work shows at the level of the full study, not this receptor alone: Modeling indicated 2.5 to 3 TCR RNA copies recovered per cell, compared with around 11 by digital PCR, which implies a capture efficiency of 25% to 35%. In CMV-specific effector cells, clones with more than 20 RNA copies accounted for over 98% of molecules, whereas in naive cells such clones accounted for under 1%. Naive libraries contained spiked-in Jurkat TCR RNA (10 copies' worth), which is not part of the donor repertoire. A single cell's worth of spiked-in Jurkat TCR RNA was reported detectable even among around 970,000 naive CD8 T cells. When barcode sub-clustering was not used, chimeric consensus sequences inflated TCR diversity, with chimeras reaching as high as 47%. Highly expanded clone sizes could be underestimated if identical TCR molecules share a barcode.

The source material was naive CD8+ T cells from blood, with Jurkat cell RNA spiked in. The intended sense of this specimen's cell subset or site label: FACS-sorted CD8+CD4-CCR7+CD45RA+ naive T cells. The rearrangement joined TRBV7-9 to TRBJ2-3, with a tentative D gene TRBD2 over 6 matching bases. The receptor was isolated from a human donor in good health. Some libraries in this study had Jurkat cell RNA spiked in. Read as DNA, the sequence is TGTGCCAGCAGCCACCTGGGAGGCGGCGGAGATACGCAGTATTTT. This encodes CASSHLGGGGDTQYF. With all but the CDR3 taken from the reference TRBV7-9 and TRBJ2-3 genes, the full variable domain is: DTGVSQNPRHKITKRGQNVTFRCDPISEHNRLYWYRQTLGQGPEFLTYFQNEAQLEKSRLLSDRFSAERPKGSFSTLEIQRTEQGDSAMYLCASSHLGGGGDTQYFGPGTRLTVL.